Shown below are 15 T cell receptor beta chains from a single sample sequenced in a study of shared clonotypes between healthy human individuals. Measured with immunoSEQ multiplex PCR; TCRdb has only the in-frame clones, and not every one. The sample lists 2 million to 2.5 million clones; almost 96% were seen once. Sequenced input: naive CD4+ T cells sorted from blood. Subset: CD45RA+ positively selected. These receptors came from a man aged 18 to 35 in good health.

Turning to this clone: Other DNA sequences in the sample encode the same CDR3. The gene calls are TRBV5-1 and TRBJ1-1; TRBD1 is a possible D gene (5 bases). The CDR3 contains 13 residues. Trimming shortened V by 4 bases and J by 2 bases, and 9 bases separated the two germline ends. From germline, CDR1 is SGHRS and CDR2 YFSETQ. As DNA, the CDR3 is TGCGCCAGCAGCGATCAGGGAAACACTGAAGCTTTCTTT. Amino acids: CASSDQGNTEAFF. The variable domain in full, completed from reference TRBV5-1 and TRBJ1-1, reads KAGVTQTPRYLIKTRGQQVTLSCSPISGHRSVSWYQQTPGQGLQFLFEYFSETQRNKGNFPGRFSGRQFSNSRSEMNVSTLELGDSALYLCASSDQGNTEAFFGQGTRLTVV.

Details on this clone: Other nucleotide sequences from this sample produce the same CDR3. The chain has TRBV11-2 and TRBJ1-1, with D possibly being TRBD1 (6 bases). Trimming left V 2 bases short and J 5 bases short, with 9 bases between. The CDR3 length is 13 residues. Germline V CDR1 and CDR2: SGHAT, FQNNGV. The CDR3 nucleotides read TGTGCCAGCAGCTTAAGGGGGGGTACTGAAGCTTTCTTT. Translation gives CASSLRGGTEAFF.

The sample holds one count of this clone. The chain couples TRBV7-6 to TRBJ2-2; no clear D gene. This CDR3 is 15 amino acids long. The germline CDR1 and CDR2 sequences are SGHVS and FNYEAQ. With 1 base removed from V and 5 bases from J, the gap between germline ends came to 11 bases. The CDR3 sequence is CASSLDGLRTGELFF. The CDR3 DNA reads as TGTGCCAGCAGCTTAGACGGGCTAAGGACCGGGGAGCTGTTTTTT.

This clone showed up just once. This sequence joins TRBV7-9 and TRBJ1-4, with 7 bases identical to TRBD1. The junction had 12 bases not matched to a gene; V was cut back by 5 bases and J by 6 bases. The CDR3 length is 16 residues. CDR1 is SEHNR and CDR2 is FQNEAQ in the germline V gene (reference sequence). CDR3 region: CASSPTGRAWDEKLFF. CDR3 in DNA: TGTGCCAGCAGCCCGACAGGGAGAGCTTGGGATGAAAAACTGTTTTTT.

A remark on this clone: Likely a read error: the CDR3 ends without its conserved phenylalanine or tryptophan. Because the CDR3's place on the DNA is in doubt, the DNA is left out and the CDR3 is given as listed by TCRdb. The chain's CDR3 is CASSPPGQQFLIL. The genes are TRBV6-6 and TRBJ1-2; the D call TRBD1 from the table was never checked on the DNA. The CDR3 spans 13 amino acids, including both terminal residues. Germline V CDR1 and CDR2: MNHNY, SVGAGI (reference sequence).

The V and J genes are TRBV29-1 and TRBJ2-7, with D tentatively TRBD1 (6 bases). The length of the CDR3 is 14 residues. V lost 4 bases and J 2 bases, leaving 15 bases between the germline ends. The V gene's germline CDR1 is SQVTM and CDR2 ANQGSEA. The CDR3 DNA reads TGCAGCGTTGGGGCTGACAGGATCCCCTACGAGCAGTACTTC. It is translated as CSVGADRIPYEQYF.

The chain is built from TRBV6-5 and TRBJ2-1; 11 positions match TRBD2. Germline CDR1 and CDR2: MNHEY and SVGAGI. J lost 9 bases, V lost 0 bases, and 7 bases had no gene match. This CDR3 comprises 16 residues. The CDR3 sequence: CASSYSGTSGAFEQFF. DNA for the CDR3: TGTGCCAGCAGTTACTCAGGGACTAGCGGTGCTTTTGAGCAGTTCTTC.

The chain couples TRBV18 to TRBJ2-3; D remains ambiguous. The length of the CDR3 is 16 residues. V was shortened by 3 bases and J by 0 bases, with 13 bases between the two germline ends. Germline values: CDR1 KGHSH, CDR2 LQKENI. The CDR3: CASSPTERTSTDTQYF. Here the CDR3 DNA reads TGTGCCAGCTCACCGACGGAGAGAACTAGCACAGATACGCAGTATTTT.

The chain has TRBV5-1 and TRBJ2-5, with unresolved D. The length of the CDR3 is 14 residues. CDR1 is SGHRS, CDR2 YFSETQ, per germline. Trimming took 3 bases from V and 5 from J, leaving 14 bases between them. The CDR3 nucleotides are TGCGCCAGCAGCTCTGACCCGATCGCCGAGACCCAGTACTTC. Translation: CASSSDPIAETQYF.

This chain uses TRBV9 with TRBJ1-4; the match to TRBD1 covers 11 bases. Germline-derived CDR1 and CDR2 are SGDLS and YYNGEE. The length of the CDR3 is 21 residues. V gave up 4 bases and J gave up 4 bases; unmatched junction bases: 21. The chain's CDR3 is CASSRGDPGTGGIMVNEKLFF. CDR3 nucleotides: TGTGCCAGCAGCAGGGGGGACCCCGGGACAGGGGGAATAATGGTTAATGAAAAACTGTTTTTT.

The chain uses TRBV29-1 and TRBJ2-3; 7 nucleotides agree with TRBD2. Unmatched junction bases numbered 15, after V lost 6 bases and J lost 6 bases. This CDR3 is 15 amino acids long. CDR1 and CDR2 (germline): SQVTM, ANQGSEA. The CDR3 region has the DNA TGCAGCGTGGCCCTCGGACTAGGGGATAGGGATACGCAGTATTTT. This sequence encodes CSVALGLGDRDTQYF.

CDR3 region: CASSSRSATRGYTF. The CDR3 DNA reads as TGTGCCAGCAGTTCCCGTTCGGCGACCCGGGGCTACACCTTC. This sequence joins TRBV11-2 and TRBJ1-2; D is unclear. This CDR3 spans 14 amino acids. The germline CDR1 and CDR2 sequences are SGHAT and FQNNGV. Trimming removed 6 bases from V and 8 bases from J, with 19 bases in between.

The chain is built from TRBV5-4 and TRBJ2-5; tentatively, D is TRBD1 (6 bases). Germline V gene lookup returns CDR1 SGHNT and CDR2 YYREEE (reference sequence). V was shortened by 4 bases and J by 2 bases, with 12 bases between the two germline ends. There are 14 residues in the CDR3. Here the CDR3 reads CASSGPGHQETQYF. The CDR3 DNA reads as TGTGCCAGCAGCGGACCGGGACATCAAGAGACCCAGTACTTC.

The V call is TRBV2, the J call TRBJ2-7, with D tentatively TRBD1 (6 bases). Trimming took off 3 bases at V and 2 bases at J, with 11 bases between the two ends. CDR1 is SNHLY and CDR2 is FYNNEI in the germline V gene. The length of the CDR3 is 14 residues. CDR3 amino acids: CASSDLQGTYEQYF. CDR3 DNA sequence: TGTGCCAGCAGTGACTTACAGGGCACCTACGAGCAGTACTTC.

The chain recombines TRBV28 with TRBJ1-1; D is possibly TRBD1 (5 bases). This CDR3 contains 14 residues. Germline V gene lookup returns CDR1 MDHEN and CDR2 SYDVKM. Trimming removed 10 bases at V and 1 base at J, with 16 bases between. This chain's CDR3 is CAILQGVGNTEAFF. The CDR3 DNA is TGTGCCATCCTTCAGGGTGTGGGGAACACTGAAGCTTTCTTT.